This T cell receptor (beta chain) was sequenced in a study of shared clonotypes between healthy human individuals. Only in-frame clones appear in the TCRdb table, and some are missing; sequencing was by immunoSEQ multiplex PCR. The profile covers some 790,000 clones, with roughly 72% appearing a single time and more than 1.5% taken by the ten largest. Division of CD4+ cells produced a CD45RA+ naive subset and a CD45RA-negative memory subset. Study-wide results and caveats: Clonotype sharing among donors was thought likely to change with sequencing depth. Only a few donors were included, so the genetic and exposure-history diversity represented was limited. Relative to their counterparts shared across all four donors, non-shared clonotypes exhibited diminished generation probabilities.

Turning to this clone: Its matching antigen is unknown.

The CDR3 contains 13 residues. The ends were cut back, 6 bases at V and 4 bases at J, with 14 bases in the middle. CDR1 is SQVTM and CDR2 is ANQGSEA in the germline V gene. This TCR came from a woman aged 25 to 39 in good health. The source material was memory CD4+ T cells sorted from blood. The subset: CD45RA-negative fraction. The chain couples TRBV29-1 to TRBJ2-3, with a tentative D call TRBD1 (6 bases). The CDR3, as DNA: TGCAGCGTCGCTCACAGGGTAGCAGATACGCAGTATTTT. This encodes CSVAHRVADTQYF.